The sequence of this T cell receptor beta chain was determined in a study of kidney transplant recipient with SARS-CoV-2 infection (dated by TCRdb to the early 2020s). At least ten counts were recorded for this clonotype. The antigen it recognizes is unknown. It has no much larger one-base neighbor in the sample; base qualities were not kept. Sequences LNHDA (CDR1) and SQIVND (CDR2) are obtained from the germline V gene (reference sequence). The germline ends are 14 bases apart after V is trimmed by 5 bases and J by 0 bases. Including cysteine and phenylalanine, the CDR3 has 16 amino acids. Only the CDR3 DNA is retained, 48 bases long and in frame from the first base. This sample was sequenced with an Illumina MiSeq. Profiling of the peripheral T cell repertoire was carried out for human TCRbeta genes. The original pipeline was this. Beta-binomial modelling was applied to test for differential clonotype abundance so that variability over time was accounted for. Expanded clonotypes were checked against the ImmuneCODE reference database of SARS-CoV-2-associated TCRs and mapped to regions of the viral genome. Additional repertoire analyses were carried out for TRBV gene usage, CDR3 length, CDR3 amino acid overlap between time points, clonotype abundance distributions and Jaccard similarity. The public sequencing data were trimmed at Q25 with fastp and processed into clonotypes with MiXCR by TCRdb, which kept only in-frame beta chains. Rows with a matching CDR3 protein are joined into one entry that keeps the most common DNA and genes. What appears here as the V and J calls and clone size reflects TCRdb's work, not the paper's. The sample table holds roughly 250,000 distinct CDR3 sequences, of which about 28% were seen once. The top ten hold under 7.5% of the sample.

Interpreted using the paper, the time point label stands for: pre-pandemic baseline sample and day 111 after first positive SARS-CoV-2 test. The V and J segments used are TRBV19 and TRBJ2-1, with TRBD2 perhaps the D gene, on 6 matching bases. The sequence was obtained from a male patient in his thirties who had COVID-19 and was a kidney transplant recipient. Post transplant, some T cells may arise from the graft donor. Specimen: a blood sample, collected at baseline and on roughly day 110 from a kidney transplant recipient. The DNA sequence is TGTGCCAGTAGTTCCCAAGGGAGGACCTCCTACAATGAGCAGTTCTTC. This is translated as CASSSQGRTSYNEQFF.